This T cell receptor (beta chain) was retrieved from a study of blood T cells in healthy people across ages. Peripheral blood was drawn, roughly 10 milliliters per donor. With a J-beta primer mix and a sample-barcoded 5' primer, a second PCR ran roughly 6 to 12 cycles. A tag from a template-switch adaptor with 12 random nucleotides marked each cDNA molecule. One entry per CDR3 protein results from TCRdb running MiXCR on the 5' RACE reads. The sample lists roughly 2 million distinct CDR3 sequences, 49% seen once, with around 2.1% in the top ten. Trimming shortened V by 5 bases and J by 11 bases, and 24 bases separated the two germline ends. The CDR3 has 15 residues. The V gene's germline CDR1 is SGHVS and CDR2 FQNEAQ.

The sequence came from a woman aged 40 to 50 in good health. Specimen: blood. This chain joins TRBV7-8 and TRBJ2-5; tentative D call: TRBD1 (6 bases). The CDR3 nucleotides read TGTGCCAGCAGCCTAACAGGGTCCTTTAGTGGGGAGCAGTACTTC. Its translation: CASSLTGSFSGEQYF.